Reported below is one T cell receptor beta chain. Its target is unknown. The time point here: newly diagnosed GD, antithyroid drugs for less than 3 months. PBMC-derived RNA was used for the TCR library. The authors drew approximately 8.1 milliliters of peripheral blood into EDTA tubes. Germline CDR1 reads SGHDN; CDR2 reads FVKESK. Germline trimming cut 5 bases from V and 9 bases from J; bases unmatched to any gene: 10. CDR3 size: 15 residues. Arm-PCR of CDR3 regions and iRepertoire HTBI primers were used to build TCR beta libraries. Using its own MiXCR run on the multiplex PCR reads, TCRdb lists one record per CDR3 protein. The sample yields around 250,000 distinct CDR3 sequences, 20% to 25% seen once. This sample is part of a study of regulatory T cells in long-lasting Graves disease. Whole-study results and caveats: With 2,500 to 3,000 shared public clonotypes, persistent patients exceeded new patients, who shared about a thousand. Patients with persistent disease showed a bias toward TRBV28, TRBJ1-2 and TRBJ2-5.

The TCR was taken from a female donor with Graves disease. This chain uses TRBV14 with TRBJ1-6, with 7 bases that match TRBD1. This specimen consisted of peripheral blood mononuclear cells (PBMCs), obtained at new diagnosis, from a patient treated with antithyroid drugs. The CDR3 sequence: CASSTDYRGGSPLHF. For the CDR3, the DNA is TGTGCCAGCAGCACAGACTACAGGGGCGGTTCACCCCTCCACTTT.